The source of this T cell receptor beta chain is a study of shared clonotypes between healthy human individuals. To note about this clone: Its target is not known.

This table comes from immunoSEQ multiplex PCR, and its TCRdb copy is limited to in-frame clones, with some not included. Counted here are about 470,000 clones, roughly 83% occurring once; the ten biggest clones make up approximately 13%. Study-wide results and caveats: Tissue TCR repertoires likely differ from these blood-only repertoires.

Trimming at V came to 5 bases and at J to 7 bases, leaving 18 bases not matched to a gene. The CDR3 covers 19 residues. The germline V gene has CDR1 MDHEN and CDR2 SYDVKM. Sequenced sample: PBMCs. The TCR was taken from a woman between 35 and 50 years old in good health. Some clones in this sample may be carry-over from other donors' samples. The genes are TRBV28 and TRBJ2-3; 13 nucleotides match TRBD2. The chain's CDR3 is CASSLLLRTSGSVLNTQYF. The CDR3 nucleotides are TGTGCCAGCAGTCTTCTGCTGCGGACTAGCGGGAGTGTTCTGAATACGCAGTATTTT.